What follows is one T cell receptor beta chain and its context. As yet, its antigen is unknown. Assay used: immunoSEQ multiplex PCR; TCRdb lists only in-frame clones, some missing. The sample consists of 200,000 or so clones, about 92% of them appearing once. The sample belongs to a study of T cell responses to AZD1222 COVID-19 vaccine. Findings and caveats of the study: At 160-218 and 743-854, vaccine-associated CD4 TCRs were dominant, and they spanned spike.

The clonotype originates from an adult in good health. The sample was peripheral blood, taken on day 0 of AZD1222 vaccination.

CDR3 in DNA: TGTGCCAGCAGTCCCCGCAGGGGGGATGGCTACACCTTC. Translating it yields CASSPRRGDGYTF. V and J are TRBV12-3 or TRBV12-4 and TRBJ1-2; 7 bases fit TRBD1. Trimming cost V 5 bases and J 6 bases; bases outside gene matches: 6. There are 13 residues in the CDR3.